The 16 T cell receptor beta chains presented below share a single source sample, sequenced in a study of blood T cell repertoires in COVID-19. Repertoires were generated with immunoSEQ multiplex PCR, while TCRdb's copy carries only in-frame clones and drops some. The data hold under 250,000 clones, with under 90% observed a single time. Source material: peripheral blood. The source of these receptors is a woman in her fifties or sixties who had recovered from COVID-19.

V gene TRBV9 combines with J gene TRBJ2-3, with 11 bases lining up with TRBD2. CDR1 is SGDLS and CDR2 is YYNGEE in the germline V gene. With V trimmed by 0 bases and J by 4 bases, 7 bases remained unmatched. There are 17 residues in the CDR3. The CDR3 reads CASSVVGSGGAADTQYF. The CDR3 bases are TGTGCCAGCAGCGTAGTAGGTAGCGGGGGGGCAGCAGATACGCAGTATTTT.

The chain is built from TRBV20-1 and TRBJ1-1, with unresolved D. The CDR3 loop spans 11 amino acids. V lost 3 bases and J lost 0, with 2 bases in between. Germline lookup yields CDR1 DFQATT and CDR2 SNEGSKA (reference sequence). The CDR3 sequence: CSASMNTEAFF. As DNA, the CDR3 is TGCAGTGCTAGCATGAACACTGAAGCTTTCTTT.

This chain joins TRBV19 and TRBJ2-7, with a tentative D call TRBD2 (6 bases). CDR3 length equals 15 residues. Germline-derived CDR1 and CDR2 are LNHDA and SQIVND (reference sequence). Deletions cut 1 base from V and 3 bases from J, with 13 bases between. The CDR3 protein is CASSIGRGGLYEQYF. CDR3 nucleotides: TGTGCCAGTAGTATAGGGAGGGGAGGCCTCTACGAGCAGTACTTC.

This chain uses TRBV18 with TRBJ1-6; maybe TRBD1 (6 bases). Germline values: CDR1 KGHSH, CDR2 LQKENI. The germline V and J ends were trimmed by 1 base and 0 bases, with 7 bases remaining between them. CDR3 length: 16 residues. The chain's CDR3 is CASSPQDSSYNSPLHF. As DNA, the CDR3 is TGTGCCAGCTCACCACAGGACAGCTCCTATAATTCACCCCTCCACTTT.

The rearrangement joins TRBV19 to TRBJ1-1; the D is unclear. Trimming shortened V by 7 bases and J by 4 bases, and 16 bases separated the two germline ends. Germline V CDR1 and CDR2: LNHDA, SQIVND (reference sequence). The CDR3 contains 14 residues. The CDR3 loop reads CASTSTPPGTEAFF. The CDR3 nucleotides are TGTGCCAGTACCTCGACGCCGCCGGGCACTGAAGCTTTCTTT.

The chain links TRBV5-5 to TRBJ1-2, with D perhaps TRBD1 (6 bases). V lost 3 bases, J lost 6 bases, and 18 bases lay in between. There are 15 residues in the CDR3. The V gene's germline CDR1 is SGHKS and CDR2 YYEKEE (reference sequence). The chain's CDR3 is CASSSSFGRGNGYTF. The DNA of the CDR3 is TGTGCCAGCAGCTCCTCCTTCGGCAGGGGTAATGGCTACACCTTC.

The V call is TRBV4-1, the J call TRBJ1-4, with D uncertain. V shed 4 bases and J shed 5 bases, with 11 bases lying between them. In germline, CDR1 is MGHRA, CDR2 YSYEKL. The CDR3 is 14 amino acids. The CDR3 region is CASSPGWWNEKLFF. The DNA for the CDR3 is TGCGCCAGCAGCCCGGGATGGTGGAATGAAAAACTGTTTTTT.

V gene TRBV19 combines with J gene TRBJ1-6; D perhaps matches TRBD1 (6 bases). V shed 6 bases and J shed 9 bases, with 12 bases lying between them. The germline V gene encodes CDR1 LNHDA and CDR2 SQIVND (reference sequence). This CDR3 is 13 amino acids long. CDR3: CASRTDRTSPLHF. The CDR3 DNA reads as TGTGCCAGTAGGACTGACAGGACTTCACCCCTCCACTTT.

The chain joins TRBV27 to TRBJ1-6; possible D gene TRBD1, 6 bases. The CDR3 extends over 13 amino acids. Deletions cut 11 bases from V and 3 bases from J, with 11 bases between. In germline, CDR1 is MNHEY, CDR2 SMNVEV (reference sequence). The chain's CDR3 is CAGGANYNSPLHF. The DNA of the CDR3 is TGTGCCGGGGGGGCGAACTATAATTCACCCCTCCACTTT.

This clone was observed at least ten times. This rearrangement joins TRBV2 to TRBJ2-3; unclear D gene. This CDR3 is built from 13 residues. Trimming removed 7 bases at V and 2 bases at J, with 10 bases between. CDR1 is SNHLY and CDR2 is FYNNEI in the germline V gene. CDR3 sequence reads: CASNGPFTDTQYF. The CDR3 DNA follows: TGTGCCAGCAATGGCCCGTTCACAGATACGCAGTATTTT.

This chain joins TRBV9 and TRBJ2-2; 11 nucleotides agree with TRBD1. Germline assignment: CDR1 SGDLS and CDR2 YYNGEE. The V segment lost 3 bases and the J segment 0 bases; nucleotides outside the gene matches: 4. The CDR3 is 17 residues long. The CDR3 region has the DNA TGTGCCAGCAGCGCCGGACAGGGGGCATCGAACACCGGGGAGCTGTTTTTT. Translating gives CASSAGQGASNTGELFF.

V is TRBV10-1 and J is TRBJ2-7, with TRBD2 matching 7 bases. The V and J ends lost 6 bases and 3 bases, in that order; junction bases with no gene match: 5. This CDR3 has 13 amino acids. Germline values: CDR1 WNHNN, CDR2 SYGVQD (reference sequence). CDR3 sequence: CASSSAGDYEQYF. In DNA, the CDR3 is TGCGCCAGCAGCTCCGCGGGGGACTACGAGCAGTACTTC.

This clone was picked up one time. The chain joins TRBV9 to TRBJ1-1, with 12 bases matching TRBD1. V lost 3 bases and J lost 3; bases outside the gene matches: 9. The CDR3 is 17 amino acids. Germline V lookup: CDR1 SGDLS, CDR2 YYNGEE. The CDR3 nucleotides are TGTGCCAGCAGCGCCCGGGACAGGGGGCGCTCGGACACTGAAGCTTTCTTT. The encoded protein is CASSARDRGRSDTEAFF.

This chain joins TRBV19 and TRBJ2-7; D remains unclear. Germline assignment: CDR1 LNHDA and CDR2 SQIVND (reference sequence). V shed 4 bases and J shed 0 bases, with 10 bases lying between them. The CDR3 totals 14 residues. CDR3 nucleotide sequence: TGTGCCAGTAGTAATGTGGTCGGCTCCTACGAGCAGTACTTC. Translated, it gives CASSNVVGSYEQYF.

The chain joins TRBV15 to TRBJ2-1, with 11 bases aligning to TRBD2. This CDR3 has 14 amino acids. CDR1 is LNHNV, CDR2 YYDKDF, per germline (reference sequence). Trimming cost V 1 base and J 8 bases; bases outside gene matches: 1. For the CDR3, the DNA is TGTGCCACCAGCAGAGGACTAGCGGGGTATGAGCAGTTCTTC. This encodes CATSRGLAGYEQFF.

CDR3 sequence: CASSEEQPWRKLFF. For the CDR3, the DNA is TGTGCCAGCAGTGAAGAACAGCCTTGGCGAAAACTGTTTTTT. The genes are TRBV25-1 and TRBJ1-4; D gene uncertain. Germline V gene sequence: CDR1 MGHDK, CDR2 SYGVNS. Trimming removed 2 bases at V and 10 bases at J, with 14 bases between. The CDR3 sequence is 14 residues long.